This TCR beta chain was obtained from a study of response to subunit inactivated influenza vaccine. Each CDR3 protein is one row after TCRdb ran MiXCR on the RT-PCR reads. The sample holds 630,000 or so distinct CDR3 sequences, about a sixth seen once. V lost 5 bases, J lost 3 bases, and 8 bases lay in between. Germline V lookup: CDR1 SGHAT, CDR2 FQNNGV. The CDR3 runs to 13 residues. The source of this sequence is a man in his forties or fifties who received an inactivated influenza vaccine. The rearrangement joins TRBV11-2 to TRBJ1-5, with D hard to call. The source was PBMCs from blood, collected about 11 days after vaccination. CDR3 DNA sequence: TGTGCCAGCAGCATGAGTCCCAATCAGCCCCAGCATTTT. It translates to CASSMSPNQPQHF.